The clone carrying this T cell receptor (beta chain) has only one observation. The data were obtained in a study of CD8+ T cells in alopecia areata. Regarding treatment: oral pan-JAK inhibitor, 5-10 mg twice daily. V shed 7 bases and J 2 bases; nucleotides not matched to a gene: 5. The CDR3 runs to 16 residues. The germline CDR1 and CDR2 sequences are SGHNT and YYREEE (reference sequence). Reverse transcription of extracted RNA yielded cDNA, which provided the sequencing template. Sequencing used immunoSEQ multiplex PCR; TCRdb keeps in-frame clones, though not all of them. Of approximately 210,000 clones detected, over 60% appear once; the ten largest clones hold about 4%.

The rearrangement links TRBV5-4 to TRBJ2-1; TRBD2 matches at 14 bases. This clonotype was sampled from a human donor with alopecia areata. Sequenced material: CD4+ T cells sorted from blood, taken at week 4, from a patient treated with tofacitinib. The CDR3: CASGLAGGSAYNEQFF. The CDR3 coding sequence is TGTGCCAGCGGACTAGCGGGGGGCTCCGCCTACAATGAGCAGTTCTTC.